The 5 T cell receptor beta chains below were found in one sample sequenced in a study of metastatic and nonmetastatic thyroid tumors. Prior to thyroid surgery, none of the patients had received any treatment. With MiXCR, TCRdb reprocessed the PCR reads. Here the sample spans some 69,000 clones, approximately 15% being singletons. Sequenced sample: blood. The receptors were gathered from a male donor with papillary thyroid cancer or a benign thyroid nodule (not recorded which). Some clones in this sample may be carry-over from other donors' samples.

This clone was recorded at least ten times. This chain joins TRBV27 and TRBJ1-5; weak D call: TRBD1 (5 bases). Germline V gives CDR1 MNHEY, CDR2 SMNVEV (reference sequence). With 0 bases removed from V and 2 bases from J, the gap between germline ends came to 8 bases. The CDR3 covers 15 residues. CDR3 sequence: CASSLSGPGNQPQHF. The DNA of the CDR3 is TGTGCCAGCAGTTTATCGGGGCCTGGCAATCAGCCCCAGCATTTT.

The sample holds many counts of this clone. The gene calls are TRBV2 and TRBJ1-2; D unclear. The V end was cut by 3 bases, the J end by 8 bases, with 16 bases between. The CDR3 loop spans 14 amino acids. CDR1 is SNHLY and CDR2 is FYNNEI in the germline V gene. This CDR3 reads CASSESQPLKGYTF. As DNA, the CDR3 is TGTGCCAGCAGTGAGTCGCAGCCCCTGAAGGGCTACACCTTC.

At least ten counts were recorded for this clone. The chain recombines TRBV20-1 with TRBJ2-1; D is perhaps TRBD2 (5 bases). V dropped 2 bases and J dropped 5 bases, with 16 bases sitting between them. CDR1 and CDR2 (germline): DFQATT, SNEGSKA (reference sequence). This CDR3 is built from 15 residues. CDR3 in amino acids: CSARTVEGAHNEQFF. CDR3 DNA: TGCAGTGCTAGAACCGTAGAGGGCGCTCACAATGAGCAGTTCTTC.

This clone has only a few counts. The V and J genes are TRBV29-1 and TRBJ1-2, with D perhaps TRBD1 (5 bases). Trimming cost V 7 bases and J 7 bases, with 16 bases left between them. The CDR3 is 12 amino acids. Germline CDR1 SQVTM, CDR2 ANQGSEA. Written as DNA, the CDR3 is TGCAGCGCCTCCGTAAACAGGTTTGGCTACACCTTC. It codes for CSASVNRFGYTF.

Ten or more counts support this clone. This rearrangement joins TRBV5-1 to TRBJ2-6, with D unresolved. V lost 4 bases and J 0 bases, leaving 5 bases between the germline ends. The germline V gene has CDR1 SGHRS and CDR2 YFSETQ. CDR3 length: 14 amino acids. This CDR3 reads CASSTSSGANVLTF. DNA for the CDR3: TGCGCCAGCAGCACTTCCTCTGGGGCCAACGTCCTGACTTTC.